This T cell receptor beta chain comes out of a study of blood T cell repertoires in COVID-19. V gave up 3 bases and J gave up 1 base, with 11 bases separating them. This CDR3 has 15 amino acids. Germline V gives CDR1 MNHNS, CDR2 SASEGT. In the original workflow: From reference gene primer amplification, estimates of nucleated cell counts were derived. The method was immunoSEQ multiplex PCR; TCRdb's version includes in-frame clones alone and lacks a portion of them. V and J calls and clone size follow that table, whereas D and trimming were derived from the DNA. Of about 250,000 clones detected, approximately 84% appear once; the ten largest clones hold approximately 4.8%.

The sequence came from a man in his fifties or sixties with active or convalescent COVID-19. What was sequenced was peripheral blood. This chain links TRBV6-1 with TRBJ2-3, with D possibly matching TRBD2 (6 bases). CDR3 loop: CASSEGREGTDTQYF. The CDR3 DNA reads TGTGCCAGCAGTGAGGGCAGGGAGGGCACAGATACGCAGTATTTT.